What follows are 20 T cell receptor beta chains derived from one specimen sequenced in a study of blood T cell repertoires in COVID-19 (dated by TCRdb to 2019 to 2021). The library was generated by the immunoSEQ multiplex PCR assay. TCRdb's version of the immuneACCESS table is confined to in-frame rearrangements and falls short of the full clone set. An unresolved V gene accounts for under half of the shortfall where checked; the remainder is of unknown origin. In all, the sample holds more than 65,000 clones, and approximately 80% of those were seen once. Clones ranked in the top ten supply 6.9% of the sample. The sequencing sample was made of peripheral blood. All receptors derive from a man between 25 and 39 years old with COVID-19, enrolled during active disease.

The rearrangement links TRBV7-2 to TRBJ2-1, with 9 bases that match TRBD2. With 5 bases clipped from V and 6 bases from J, the junction kept 8 bases outside the gene matches. Germline CDR1 SGHTA, CDR2 FQGNSA. CDR3 length: 15 amino acids. CDR3 sequence reads: CASSPGTSTLNEQFF. As DNA, the CDR3 is TGTGCCAGCAGCCCCGGGACTAGCACGCTCAATGAGCAGTTCTTC.

In this sample, this clone turned up once. This chain joins TRBV11-3 and TRBJ2-5, with D perhaps matching TRBD1 (5 bases). The ends were cut back, 1 base at V and 5 bases at J, with 14 bases in the middle. The CDR3 spans 15 residues. Germline CDR1 reads SGHNT; CDR2 reads YENEEA. CDR3 region: CASSLVVGPRETQYF. DNA for the CDR3: TGTGCCAGCAGCTTAGTTGTGGGGCCGCGGGAGACCCAGTACTTC.

V gene TRBV27 combines with J gene TRBJ2-7; maybe TRBD2 (5 bases). From germline, CDR1 is MNHEY and CDR2 SMNVEV (reference sequence). Trimming cost V 2 bases and J 4 bases, with 6 bases left between them. The CDR3 has 12 residues. The CDR3 DNA is TGTGCCAGCAGTTTAAGAGGGTACGAGCAGTACTTC. Its protein is CASSLRGYEQYF.

This clone was seen a few times. This chain joins TRBV10-3 and TRBJ1-2, with TRBD1 matching 7 bases. The germline V gene has CDR1 ENHRY and CDR2 SYGVKD. V shed 8 bases and J 2 bases; nucleotides not matched to a gene: 5. CDR3 size: 13 residues. The CDR3 DNA sequence: TGTGCCATCGTAGAGGGGGCGAACTATGGCTACACCTTC. Protein product: CAIVEGANYGYTF.

The CDR3 loop is CASSKALRVGTGELFF. The CDR3 DNA follows: TGTGCCAGCAGCAAAGCGCTGCGGGTTGGAACCGGGGAGCTGTTTTTT. The chain uses TRBV21-1 and TRBJ2-2; whether TRBD2, the table's D call, matches the DNA was not checked. TRBV21-1 corresponds to a pseudogene. There are 16 residues in the CDR3.

This clone appeared a single time. The V and J genes are TRBV6-5 and TRBJ2-1; 13 bases line up with TRBD2. After removal of 0 bases from V and 7 bases from J, the junction contained 3 bases not matched to a gene. The germline CDR1 and CDR2 sequences are MNHEY and SVGAGI. This CDR3 is built from 16 residues. CDR3 nucleotides: TGTGCCAGCAGTTACTCCACTAGCGGGAGGGGTAATGAGCAGTTCTTC. It specifies CASSYSTSGRGNEQFF.

The CDR3 DNA sequence: TGTGCCAGCAGTGAAATGACAGGGGTGGGAGGCTACACCTTC. This translates into CASSEMTGVGGYTF. This chain links TRBV6-1 with TRBJ1-2, with 8 bases that match TRBD1. V was clipped by 2 bases and J by 8 bases; unmatched bases: 7. The CDR3 runs to 14 residues. CDR1 is MNHNS, CDR2 SASEGT, per germline.

V is TRBV27 and J is TRBJ1-4, with a possible D match to TRBD1 (5 bases). Germline assignment: CDR1 MNHEY and CDR2 SMNVEV (reference sequence). CDR3 size: 17 residues. V gave up 6 bases and J gave up 5 bases, with 22 bases separating them. The CDR3 is CASSPVQGELYNEKLFF. The CDR3, as DNA: TGTGCCAGCAGCCCGGTGCAGGGCGAGTTATACAATGAAAAACTGTTTTTT.

J is TRBJ2-1 and V is TRBV7-6, with 7 bases matching TRBD2. The CDR3 contains 14 residues. Germline-derived CDR1 and CDR2 are SGHVS and FNYEAQ. V lost 0 bases to trimming and J lost 7 bases; unmatched junction nucleotides: 3. The CDR3 DNA is TGTGCCAGCAGCTTAGCGGGAGGGAAAAATGAGCAGTTCTTC. Amino acid sequence: CASSLAGGKNEQFF.

The chain uses TRBV13 and TRBJ2-7; 8 nucleotides align to TRBD1. The germline CDR1 and CDR2 sequences are PRHDT and FYEKMQ (reference sequence). The CDR3 consists of 16 residues. After removal of 4 bases from V and 5 bases from J, the junction contained 13 bases not matched to a gene. CDR3 protein: CASSSQGAGLSHEQYF. The CDR3 DNA follows: TGTGCCAGCAGCTCCCAGGGGGCAGGGTTATCCCACGAGCAGTACTTC. Filled out from reference TRBV13 and TRBJ2-7, the complete variable domain reads AAGVIQSPRHLIKEKRETATLKCYPIPRHDTVYWYQQGPGQDPQFLISFYEKMQSDKGSIPDRFSAQQFSDYHSELNMSSLELGDSALYFCASSSQGAGLSHEQYFGPGTRLTVT.

The gene calls are TRBV18 and TRBJ1-2, with TRBD1 identical over 7 bases. Germline CDR1 KGHSH, CDR2 LQKENI. Germline trimming cut 6 bases from V and 1 base from J; bases unmatched to any gene: 14. The CDR3 covers 17 residues. DNA for the CDR3: TGTGCCAGCTCCCGCGTCAAGGGGACAGCACTTAACTATGGCTACACCTTC. It yields the protein CASSRVKGTALNYGYTF.

This chain links TRBV2 with TRBJ1-4, with a weak D call TRBD1 (5 bases). Germline values: CDR1 SNHLY, CDR2 FYNNEI. CDR3 length equals 15 residues. Trimming took off 3 bases at V and 0 bases at J, with 8 bases between the two ends. CDR3 nucleotide sequence: TGTGCCAGCAGTGACAGGGTTTCAACTAATGAAAAACTGTTTTTT. This gives the protein CASSDRVSTNEKLFF. Based on the CDR3 plus reference TRBV2 and TRBJ1-4, the full variable domain is EPEVTQTPSHQVTQMGQEVILRCVPISNHLYFYWYRQILGQKVEFLVSFYNNEISEKSEIFDDQFSVERPDGSNFTLKIRSTKLEDSAMYFCASSDRVSTNEKLFFGSGTQLSVL.

CDR3 DNA sequence: TGTGCCAGTGCTAGCGGGAGGACAGATACGCAGTATTTT. Translating gives CASASGRTDTQYF. V is TRBV6-5 and J is TRBJ2-3, with TRBD2 matching over 11 bases. The CDR3 loop spans 13 amino acids. The V gene end was trimmed by 9 bases and the J gene end by 3 bases; junction bases not matched to a gene: 2. Germline CDR1 reads MNHEY; CDR2 reads SVGAGI.

This chain connects TRBV10-3 to TRBJ2-3, with 8 nucleotides matching TRBD2. V gave up 2 bases and J gave up 4 bases; unmatched junction bases: 2. Germline V CDR1 and CDR2: ENHRY, SYGVKD. This CDR3 comprises 14 residues. CDR3 amino acids: CAISEASGPDTQYF. CDR3 bases: TGTGCCATCAGTGAGGCTAGCGGGCCAGATACGCAGTATTTT.

V is TRBV6-1 and J is TRBJ2-3, with D maybe TRBD1 (6 bases). This CDR3 has 14 residues. Looked up from germline, CDR1 is MNHNS and CDR2 is SASEGT. With 2 bases removed from V and 3 bases from J, the gap between germline ends came to 9 bases. In nucleotides, the CDR3 is TGTGCCAGCAGTGAATATCAGGGGACAGATACGCAGTATTTT. It is translated as CASSEYQGTDTQYF.

V is TRBV4-3 and J is TRBJ2-1, with no clear D. The CDR3 has 14 amino acids. Germline V CDR1 and CDR2: LGHNA, YSLEER. Trimming stripped 5 bases from V and 6 bases from J, with 14 bases between. The CDR3 DNA reads as TGCGCCAGCAGCTTCGACTCCAGCACCAATGAGCAGTTCTTC. Encoded protein: CASSFDSSTNEQFF.

The chain is built from TRBV4-3 and TRBJ1-6; 7 nucleotides line up with TRBD1. This CDR3 is built from 17 residues. Germline CDR1 and CDR2: LGHNA and YSLEER. Trimming cost V 4 bases and J 2 bases; bases outside gene matches: 8. The CDR3 spells CASSRHRGDPYNSPLHF. The CDR3 DNA is TGCGCCAGCAGCCGTCACAGGGGAGATCCCTATAATTCACCCCTCCACTTT.

The chain combines TRBV5-4 with TRBJ2-7; possible D gene TRBD2, 7 bases. This CDR3 region has 14 residues. With 2 bases removed from V and 4 bases from J, the gap between germline ends came to 13 bases. The germline V gene has CDR1 SGHNT and CDR2 YYREEE (reference sequence). DNA for the CDR3: TGTGCCAGCAGCTTTAAAGGGGGGGGGTACGAGCAGTACTTC. Encoded protein: CASSFKGGGYEQYF.

This chain joins TRBV28 and TRBJ2-7; TRBD2 is a possible D gene (6 bases). Germline assignment: CDR1 MDHEN and CDR2 SYDVKM. The CDR3 totals 14 residues. Trimming cost V 2 bases and J 6 bases, with 14 bases left between them. The CDR3 bases are TGTGCCAGCAGTTTAGGGGGGATCTCGCGCGAGCAGTACTTC. Amino acids: CASSLGGISREQYF.

The chain combines TRBV13 with TRBJ2-7; 9 nucleotides align to TRBD1. The junction had 4 bases not matched to a gene; V was cut back by 6 bases and J by 1 base. Germline V lookup: CDR1 PRHDT, CDR2 FYEKMQ (reference sequence). The CDR3 extends over 14 amino acids. This CDR3 is CASSRGTGSYEQYF. DNA for the CDR3: TGTGCCAGCAGTCGGGGGACAGGGTCCTACGAGCAGTACTTC.